The entry that follows covers one T cell receptor (beta chain) sequence. Its target is not known. This record comes from a study of regulatory T cells in long-lasting Graves disease. Notes on the study in general: Accuracy could have been hurt by small sample size.

According to the study, TCR beta libraries were built with iRepertoire HTBI primers and CDR3-region Arm-PCR. TCRdb re-analysed the multiplex PCR reads in MiXCR, keeping a single row per CDR3 protein. The table has 350,000 to 400,000 distinct CDR3 sequences, 15% to 20% seen once. Described time point: newly diagnosed GD, antithyroid drugs for less than 3 months. PBMCs provided the RNA from which the TCR library was made. CDR3 length equals 16 residues. The germline gives CDR1 MNHEY, CDR2 SVGEGT. With V trimmed by 2 bases and J by 6 bases, 8 bases remained unmatched. The sample also formed part of further work on T cells in Graves' hyperthyroidism and ophthalmopathy. That publication notes: Stable hyperthyroidism was separated from ophthalmopathy by a model based on 13 V-J features.

The sequence came from a woman aged 18-35 years with Graves disease. The gene calls are TRBV6-2 or TRBV6-3 and TRBJ1-1; TRBD1 matches at 11 bases. This specimen was peripheral blood mononuclear cells (PBMCs), taken at new diagnosis, from a patient treated with antithyroid drugs. The CDR3 coding sequence is TGTGCCAGCAGTTACCTTGGACAGGGGGCTATGGCTGAAGCTTTCTTT. Encoded protein: CASSYLGQGAMAEAFF.